The clone carrying this TCR beta chain has ten or more counts. This sample is drawn from a study of CD8+CD57+ T cells in acquired aplastic anemia. CDR3 and TCR beta VDJ profiling relied on a genomic DNA template. TCRdb passed the reads through MiXCR, listing each CDR3 protein once. The sample shows under 250,000 distinct CDR3 sequences, about 37% of them seen only once. V was trimmed by 6 bases and J by 4 bases, leaving 15 bases between them. This CDR3 has 14 residues. The chain couples TRBV12-3 or TRBV12-4 to TRBJ1-2, with a possible D match to TRBD1 (6 bases). The specimen sequenced was sorted CD4+, CD8+, or CD8+CD57+ T cells (not recorded which) from PBMCs. The source is a human donor in good health, serving as a control. CDR3: CASSSWTESYGYTF. CDR3 nucleotides: TGTGCCAGCAGCTCCTGGACAGAGAGCTATGGCTACACCTTC.